This TCR beta chain stems from a study of blood T cell repertoires in COVID-19. Study-wide context: The analysed material was cDNA or gDNA that came from T cells, B-cell-depleted T cells, or PBMCs.

Repertoires were generated with immunoSEQ multiplex PCR, while TCRdb's copy carries only in-frame clones and drops some. Here the sample spans about 400,000 clones, approximately 88% being singletons. This CDR3 comprises 16 residues. From germline, CDR1 is MNHNS and CDR2 SASEGT. The J segment lost 7 bases and the V segment lost 0 bases, leaving 7 bases of the junction unmatched. Sequencing was carried out using peripheral blood. The genes are TRBV6-1 and TRBJ2-1; 9 bases are shared with TRBD2. The sequence derives from a man aged 35-49 years with acute or convalescent COVID-19. The CDR3 loop is CASSEAITSGWNEQFF. The CDR3 coding sequence is TGTGCCAGCAGTGAAGCAATAACTAGCGGGTGGAATGAGCAGTTCTTC.